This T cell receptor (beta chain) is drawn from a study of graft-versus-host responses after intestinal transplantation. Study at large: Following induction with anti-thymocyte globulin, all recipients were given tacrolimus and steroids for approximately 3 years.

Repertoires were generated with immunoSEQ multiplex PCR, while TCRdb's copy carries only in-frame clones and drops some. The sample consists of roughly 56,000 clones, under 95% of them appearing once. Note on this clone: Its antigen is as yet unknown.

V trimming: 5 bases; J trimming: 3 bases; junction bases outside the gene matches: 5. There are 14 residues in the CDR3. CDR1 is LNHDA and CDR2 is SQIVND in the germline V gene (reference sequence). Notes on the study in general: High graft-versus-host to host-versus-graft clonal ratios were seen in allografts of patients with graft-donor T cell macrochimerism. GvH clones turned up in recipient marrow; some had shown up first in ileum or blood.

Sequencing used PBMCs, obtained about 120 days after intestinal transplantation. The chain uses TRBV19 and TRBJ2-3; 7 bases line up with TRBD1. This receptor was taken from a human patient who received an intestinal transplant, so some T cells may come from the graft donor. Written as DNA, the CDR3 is TGTGCCAGTAGTTCCCTGGACAGGACAGATACGCAGTATTTT. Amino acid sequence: CASSSLDRTDTQYF.